The rows below give T cell receptor beta chains drawn from one sample of a study of shared clonotypes between healthy human individuals. Sequenced by immunoSEQ multiplex PCR; TCRdb stores in-frame clones only, minus some. The table records approximately 2,000,000 clones, around 93% of them present only once. Specimen: naive CD8+ T cells from PBMCs. All receptors come from a man aged 18 to 35 in good health. Some clones in this sample may be carry-over from other donors' samples. The CDR3 runs from the conserved cysteine through the conserved F or W. Each record gives: clone size, J gene, V gene, D gene, CDR3 protein, CDR3 DNA. A D gene is named only where the DNA matches it firmly. Expanded clones get a size class; other rows say once, few or many, or leave the size out.

NA,TRBJ2-5,TRBV15,TRBD1,CATSREWRDRDQETQYF,TGTGCCACCAGCAGAGAATGGCGGGACAGGGATCAAGAGACCCAGTACTTC
NA,TRBJ1-1,TRBV6-5,NA,CASSYSGRMNTEAFF,TGTGCCAGCAGTTACTCCGGCAGGATGAACACTGAAGCTTTCTTT
few,TRBJ1-1,TRBV7-8,NA,CASSPLATEAFF,TGTGCCAGCAGCCCGTTGGCCACTGAAGCTTTCTTT
once,TRBJ2-1,TRBV27,NA,CASSPETPTNEQFF,TGTGCCAGCAGCCCTGAGACGCCTACCAATGAGCAGTTCTTC
NA,TRBJ1-1,TRBV4-2,TRBD1,CASSQVMAGWGTEGDWMNTEAFF,TGTGCCAGCAGCCAAGTAATGGCGGGGTGGGGGACAGAGGGTGACTGGATGAACACTGAAGCTTTCTTT
NA,TRBJ2-2,TRBV13,NA,CASSFRDKNTGELFF,TGTGCCAGCAGCTTCCGGGACAAGAACACCGGGGAGCTGTTTTTT
NA,TRBJ2-7,TRBV27,TRBD1,CASSPRTGNYEQYF,TGTGCCAGCAGTCCCCGGACAGGAAACTACGAGCAGTACTTC
NA,TRBJ2-1,TRBV5-6,NA,CASSPTDSEQFF,TGTGCCAGCAGCCCTACGGATTCGGAGCAGTTCTTC
once,TRBJ1-2,TRBV29-1,NA,CSALSATTHYGYTF,TGCAGCGCCCTGTCCGCAACCACCCACTATGGCTACACCTTC
NA,TRBJ2-1,TRBV4-1,TRBD2,CASSPRLAEGYNEQFF,TGCGCCAGCAGCCCCCGACTAGCGGAAGGGTACAATGAGCAGTTCTTC
NA,TRBJ1-5,TRBV27,NA,CASSLSRGGLNQPQHF,TGTGCCAGCAGTTTATCCCGCGGTGGCCTCAATCAGCCCCAGCATTTT
NA,TRBJ2-1,TRBV27,NA,CASRAPGGGRTYNEQFF,TGTGCCAGCAGAGCCCCTGGGGGTGGCAGGACTTACAATGAGCAGTTCTTC
NA,TRBJ2-7,TRBV27,NA,CASSFQVSYEQYF,TGTGCCAGCAGTTTTCAGGTCTCCTACGAGCAGTACTTC
NA,TRBJ1-1,TRBV7-2,NA,CASSFLSGYTEAFF,TGTGCCAGCAGCTTCCTCAGCGGTTACACTGAAGCTTTCTTT
NA,TRBJ1-3,TRBV5-1,TRBD1,CASSAWTGAGNTIYF,TGCGCCAGCAGCGCCTGGACAGGGGCAGGAAACACCATATATTTT
NA,TRBJ2-1,TRBV7-3,TRBD2,CASSPLAAPSYNEQFF,TGTGCCAGCAGCCCCCTAGCGGCCCCGTCCTACAATGAGCAGTTCTTC
NA,TRBJ2-7,TRBV7-8,NA,CASSLGRYEQYF,TGTGCCAGCAGCTTAGGACGGTACGAGCAGTACTTC
NA,TRBJ1-2,TRBV6-1,NA,CASSEVRGGSGSYGYTF,TGTGCCAGCAGTGAAGTAAGGGGCGGATCCGGGAGCTATGGCTACACCTTC
NA,TRBJ2-7,TRBV7-9,NA,CASSTSGGNNEQYF,TGTGCCAGCAGCACCAGTGGGGGGAATAACGAGCAGTACTTC
NA,TRBJ2-7,TRBV7-9,NA,CASSSSGREQYF,TGTGCCAGCAGCTCGTCAGGCCGCGAGCAGTACTTC
NA,TRBJ2-2,TRBV19,NA,CASSFQGWGELFF,TGTGCCAGTAGTTTCCAGGGTTGGGGGGAGCTGTTTTTT
NA,TRBJ2-7,TRBV7-2,TRBD2,CASSPRGVLTSYEQYF,TGTGCCAGCAGCCCGCGGGGGGTTCTGACTTCCTACGAGCAGTACTTC
NA,TRBJ1-1,TRBV13,TRBD1,CASIPGQGGFRNTEAFF,TGTGCCAGCATTCCCGGACAGGGAGGGTTTCGGAACACTGAAGCTTTCTTT
NA,TRBJ2-1,TRBV27,NA,CASGDSSSYNEQFF,TGTGCCAGCGGAGACTCGAGCTCCTACAATGAGCAGTTCTTC
NA,TRBJ1-4,TRBV19,NA,CASSVDLEEKLFF,TGTGCCAGTAGTGTTGACTTGGAGGAAAAACTGTTTTTT
once,TRBJ2-1,TRBV6-1,NA,CASSEWEVLARDEQFF,TGTGCCAGCAGTGAATGGGAGGTACTGGCTCGCGATGAGCAGTTCTTC
NA,TRBJ2-2,TRBV9,TRBD1,CASSIGGAGELFF,TGTGCCAGCAGCATAGGGGGCGCCGGGGAGCTGTTTTTT
NA,TRBJ2-1,TRBV6-4,TRBD2,CASSEGGSSYNEQFF,TGTGCCAGCAGTGAGGGCGGGAGCTCCTACAATGAGCAGTTCTTC